The source of this T cell receptor (beta chain) is a study of beta chain features in type 1 diabetes. Sorting of CD4+ naive, central memory, regulatory and stem cell-like memory cells was performed via CD45RO/CCR7/CD25/CD127/CD95/CD27. Expressed TCRB transcripts were sequenced because the isolated RNA had all been reverse transcribed beforehand. An average approximately 4 million reads came from naive, central memory and regulatory T cell samples. The protocol was immunoSEQ multiplex PCR, while the TCRdb copy is restricted to in-frame clones and leaves out a portion. The top ten clones hold roughly 4% of a sample with about 240,000 clones, less than 35% of them seen once. Trimming removed 3 bases from V and 5 bases from J, with 5 bases in between. Germline loops: CDR1 MDHEN, CDR2 SYDVKM. The CDR3 length is 12 residues. Study-level results: Within the patient group, naive, central memory and Treg TCRB repertoires appeared more similar to each other than within healthy donors. When VDJ junctions were examined, type 1 diabetes patients showed fewer insertions and more deletions.

As for this clone: The antigen is unknown.

The sequencing input was central memory CD4+ T cells from blood. This clonotype was obtained from a man aged 25-45 years in good health. This chain links TRBV28 with TRBJ1-5; no clear D gene. CDR3: CASSLAHQPQHF. The CDR3 bases are TGTGCCAGCAGTTTGGCCCATCAGCCCCAGCATTTT.